These 5 T cell receptor beta chains were all obtained from the same sample, sequenced in a study of Graves' ophthalmopathy and Graves' hyperthyroidism. Scientists amplified the TCR beta CDR3 regions from RNA transcripts. RT-PCR was first run with HTBI primers, then multiplex PCR in a second round. TCRdb fed the multiplex PCR reads into MiXCR, producing one record per CDR3 protein. The sample includes about 620,000 distinct CDR3 sequences, around a fifth seen only once; the top ten take around 6.9%. Material for sequencing was peripheral blood. All receptors come from a woman under 30 with stable Graves' hyperthyroidism. Some clones in this sample may be carry-over from other donors' samples.

The table lists this clonotype with a few counts. The CDR3 DNA is TGCAGCGCACTCAGTCGCTTGGGCTATGGCTACACCTTC. Translating it yields CSALSRLGYGYTF. The V and J genes are TRBV29-1 and TRBJ1-2; D unresolved. CDR3 length: 13 residues. Trimming removed 7 bases from V and 4 bases from J, with 16 bases in between. Per germline, CDR1 SQVTM and CDR2 ANQGSEA.

The J gene is TRBJ2-7, the V gene TRBV6-2 or TRBV6-3; D ambiguous. The CDR3 has 16 residues. Germline loops: CDR1 MNHEY, CDR2 SVGEGT. The V gene lost 0 bases and the J gene lost 1 base, with 13 bases spanning the gap. CDR3 nucleotides: TGTGCCAGCAGTTACTCGAGCGAGACCCATTCCTACGAGCAGTACTTC. Its translation is CASSYSSETHSYEQYF.

This clonotype has ten or more counts. The chain carries TRBV11-2 and TRBJ1-6; no firm D call. The CDR3 contains 16 residues. The V end was cut by 5 bases, the J end by 9 bases, with 20 bases between. Germline V gene sequence: CDR1 SGHAT, CDR2 FQNNGV. The CDR3: CASSPRLPAAGSPLHF. CDR3 nucleotide sequence: TGTGCCAGCAGCCCCAGGCTTCCGGCGGCGGGTTCACCCCTCCACTTT.

There are many counts of this clonotype. The chain couples TRBV12-3 or TRBV12-4 to TRBJ2-5; 8 positions agree with TRBD2. V was pared by 8 bases and J by 5 bases, with 7 bases of the junction left unmatched. There are 13 residues in the CDR3. The CDR3 sequence is CASGRGGEETQYF. The CDR3 DNA reads TGTGCCAGCGGACGGGGGGGTGAGGAGACCCAGTACTTC.

The V gene is TRBV11-2, the J gene TRBJ1-1, with no clear D. CDR3 length equals 15 residues. Trimming pared 2 bases from V and 0 bases from J, leaving 10 bases between. Germline CDR1 reads SGHAT; CDR2 reads FQNNGV. The CDR3 nucleotides are TGTGCCAGCAGCTTATCTTTGCGAGTGAACACTGAAGCTTTCTTT. Encoded protein: CASSLSLRVNTEAFF. Variable domain in full (rest from reference TRBV11-2 and TRBJ1-1): EAGVAQSPRYKIIEKRQSVAFWCNPISGHATLYWYQQILGQGPKLLIQFQNNGVVDDSQLPKDRFSAERLKGVDSTLKIQPAKLEDSAVYLCASSLSLRVNTEAFFGQGTRLTVV.